This T cell receptor beta chain comes out of a study of blood T cells in healthy people across ages. A second about 7 to 12 cycle PCR used barcoded and J-beta primers. Every individual sample yielded 2.5 million or more paired-end reads (each containing CDR3). TCRdb called the 5' RACE reads again in MiXCR, with one record for every CDR3 protein. The sample consists of 800,000 or so distinct CDR3 sequences, 25% of them appearing once. This clonotype was observed a handful of times. These data were also reused for a study on T cells of mothers and their children.

The origin of this receptor is a boy under 18 in good health. The sample consisted of blood.

CDR3 in amino acids: CASSLQGWIPKNIQYF. The CDR3 coding sequence is TGTGCCAGCAGCCTACAGGGGTGGATACCCAAAAACATTCAGTACTTC. The chain combines TRBV11-2 with TRBJ2-4; TRBD1 matches 7 bases. Germline V gene data show CDR1 as SGHAT and CDR2 as FQNNGV. CDR3 length equals 16 residues. V lost 5 bases, J lost 2 bases, and 9 bases stayed unmatched.